Sequencing of this T cell receptor beta chain was carried out in a study of cytomegalovirus exposure and HLA in healthy donors. This CDR3 is built from 16 residues. Trimming left V 5 bases short and J 3 bases short, with 20 bases between. General study findings and limits: The study labeled 180 or so TCR beta chains cytomegalovirus-associated. TRBV6-2, TRBV6-3 and other indistinguishable V segments were excluded.

The PCR made use of 60 Vbeta and 13 Jbeta primers. Generated by immunoSEQ multiplex PCR, the TCRdb table keeps only in-frame clones and is missing some. The sample gives under 110,000 clones, roughly 76% of which show up once; roughly 4% is in the top ten. In its sample, this clone was seen once. Its antigen remains unidentified. The TCR was taken from a man aged 35-49 years in good health and CMV-seronegative. Sequencing was carried out using PBMCs. The chain employs TRBV5-7 and TRBJ1-2; perhaps TRBD1 as D (6 bases). TRBV5-7 is an open reading frame, and its role is uncertain. The CDR3 sequence: CASSPNGRGNDYGYTF. The CDR3 nucleotides are TGTGCCAGCAGTCCTAATGGCAGGGGCAATGACTATGGCTACACCTTC.